This TCR beta chain was captured by sequencing in a study of blood T cell repertoires in COVID-19. Study at large: T cells, B-cell-depleted T cells, or PBMCs supplied cDNA or gDNA.

Authors' data handling: Reference gene primer amplification gave estimated nucleated cell counts. Measured with immunoSEQ multiplex PCR; TCRdb has only the in-frame clones, and not every one. That table is the source of V, J and clone size, and D and trimming were worked out from the DNA. The sample gives about 110,000 clones, more than 70% of which show up once; 4.3% is in the top ten. The clonotype was recovered from a man aged 70 or older with acute or convalescent COVID-19. The source material was peripheral blood.

CDR3 loop: CASRRTSDRQETQYF. CDR3 sequence (DNA): TGTGCCAGCAGACGGACTAGCGACCGCCAAGAGACCCAGTACTTC. The gene calls are TRBV27 and TRBJ2-5; 9 positions agree with TRBD2. The CDR3 length is 15 residues. Trimming at V came to 6 bases and at J to 1 base, leaving 6 bases not matched to a gene. Germline assignment: CDR1 MNHEY and CDR2 SMNVEV (reference sequence).